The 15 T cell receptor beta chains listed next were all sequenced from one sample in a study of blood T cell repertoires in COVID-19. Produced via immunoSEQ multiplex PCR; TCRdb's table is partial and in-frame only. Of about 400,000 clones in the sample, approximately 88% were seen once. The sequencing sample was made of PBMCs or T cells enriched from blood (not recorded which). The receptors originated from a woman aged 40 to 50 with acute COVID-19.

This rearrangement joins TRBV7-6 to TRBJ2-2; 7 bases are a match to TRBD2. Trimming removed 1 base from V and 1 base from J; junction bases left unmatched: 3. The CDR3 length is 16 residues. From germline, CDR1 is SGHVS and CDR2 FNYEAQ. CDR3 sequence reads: CASSLESGGNTGELFF. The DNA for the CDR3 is TGTGCCAGCAGCTTAGAGTCGGGGGGGAACACCGGGGAGCTGTTTTTT.

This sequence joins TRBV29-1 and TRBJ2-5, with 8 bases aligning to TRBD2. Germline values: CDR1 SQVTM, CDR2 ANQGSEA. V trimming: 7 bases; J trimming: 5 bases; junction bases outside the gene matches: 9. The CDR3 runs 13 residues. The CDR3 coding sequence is TGCAGCGCCTCCGGGGGGGGGATGGAGACCCAGTACTTC. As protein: CSASGGGMETQYF.

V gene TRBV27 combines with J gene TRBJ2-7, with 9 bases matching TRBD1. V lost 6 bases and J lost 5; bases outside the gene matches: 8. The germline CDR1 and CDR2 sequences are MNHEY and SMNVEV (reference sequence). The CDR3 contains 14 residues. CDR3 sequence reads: CASRTGTGFHEQYF. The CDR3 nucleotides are TGTGCCAGCAGAACCGGGACAGGGTTCCACGAGCAGTACTTC.

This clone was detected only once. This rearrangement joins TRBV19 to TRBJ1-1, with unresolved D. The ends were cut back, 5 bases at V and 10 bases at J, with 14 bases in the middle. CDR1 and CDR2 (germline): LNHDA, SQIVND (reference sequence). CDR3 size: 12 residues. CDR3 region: CASSSSTSGAFF. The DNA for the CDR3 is TGTGCCAGTAGTTCAAGTACGTCGGGAGCTTTCTTT.

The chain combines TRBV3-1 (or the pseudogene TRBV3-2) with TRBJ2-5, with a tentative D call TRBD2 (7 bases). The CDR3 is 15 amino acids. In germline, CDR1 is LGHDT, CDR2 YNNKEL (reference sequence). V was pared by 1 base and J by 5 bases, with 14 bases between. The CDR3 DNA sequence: TGTGCCAGCAGCCAAGTGTTCGGGGGGCTTGAGACCCAGTACTTC. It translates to CASSQVFGGLETQYF.

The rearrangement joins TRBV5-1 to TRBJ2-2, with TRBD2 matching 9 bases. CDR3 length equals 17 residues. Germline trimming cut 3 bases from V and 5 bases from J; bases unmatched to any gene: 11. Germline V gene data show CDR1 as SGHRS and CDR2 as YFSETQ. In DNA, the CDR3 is TGCGCCAGCAGCTCCGGTCGGGCTAGCGGGGAAACCGGGGAGCTGTTTTTT. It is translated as CASSSGRASGETGELFF. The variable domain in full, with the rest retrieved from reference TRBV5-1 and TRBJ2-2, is KAGVTQTPRYLIKTRGQQVTLSCSPISGHRSVSWYQQTPGQGLQFLFEYFSETQRNKGNFPGRFSGRQFSNSRSEMNVSTLELGDSALYLCASSSGRASGETGELFFGEGSRLTVL.

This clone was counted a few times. The CDR3 coding sequence is TGTGCCAGCAGCGTGACCGGGACAGGGGTGGCTGAAGCTTTCTTT. It yields the protein CASSVTGTGVAEAFF. The chain recombines TRBV7-9 with TRBJ1-1; 10 bases are shared with TRBD1. Germline V gene sequence: CDR1 SEHNR, CDR2 FQNEAQ (reference sequence). The V gene end was trimmed by 5 bases and the J gene end by 6 bases; junction bases not matched to a gene: 9. The CDR3 has 15 amino acids. The variable domain in full, with the rest retrieved from reference TRBV7-9 and TRBJ1-1, is DTGVSQNPRHKITKRGQNVTFRCDPISEHNRLYWYRQTLGQGPEFLTYFQNEAQLEKSRLLSDRFSAERPKGSFSTLEIQRTEQGDSAMYLCASSVTGTGVAEAFFGQGTRLTVV.

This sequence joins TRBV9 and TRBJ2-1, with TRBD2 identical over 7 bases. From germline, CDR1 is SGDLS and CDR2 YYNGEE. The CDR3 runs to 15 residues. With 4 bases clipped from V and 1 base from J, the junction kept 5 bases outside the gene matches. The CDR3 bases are TGTGCCAGCAGCCCTCATAGCGGGTCCTACAATGAGCAGTTCTTC. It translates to CASSPHSGSYNEQFF.

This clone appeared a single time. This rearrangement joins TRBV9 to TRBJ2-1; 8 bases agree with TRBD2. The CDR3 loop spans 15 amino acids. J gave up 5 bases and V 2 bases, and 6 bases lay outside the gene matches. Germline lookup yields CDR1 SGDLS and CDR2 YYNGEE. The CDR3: CASSVLAGPNNEQFF. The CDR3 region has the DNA TGTGCCAGCAGCGTTTTAGCGGGGCCTAACAATGAGCAGTTCTTC.

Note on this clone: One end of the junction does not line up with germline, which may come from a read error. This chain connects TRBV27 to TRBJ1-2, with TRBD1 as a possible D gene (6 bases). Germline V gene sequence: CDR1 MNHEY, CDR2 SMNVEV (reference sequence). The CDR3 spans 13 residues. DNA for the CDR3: TGTGCCAGCAGCTTATGGGGGCGCCATGGCTACACCTTC. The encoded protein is CASSLWGRHGYTF.

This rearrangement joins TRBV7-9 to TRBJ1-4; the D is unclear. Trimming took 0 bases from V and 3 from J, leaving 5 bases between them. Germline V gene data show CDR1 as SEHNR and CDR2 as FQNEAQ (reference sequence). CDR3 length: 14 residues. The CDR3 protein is CASSLAIANEKLFF. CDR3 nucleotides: TGTGCCAGCAGCTTAGCAATAGCTAATGAAAAACTGTTTTTT.

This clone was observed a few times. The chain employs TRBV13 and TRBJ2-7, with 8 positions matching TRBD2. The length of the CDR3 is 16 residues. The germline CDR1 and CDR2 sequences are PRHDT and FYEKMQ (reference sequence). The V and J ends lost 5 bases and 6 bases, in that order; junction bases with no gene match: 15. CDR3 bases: TGTGCCAGCAGCCACAACCGGGGGGGCAGTATTAGCGAGCAGTACTTC. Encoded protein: CASSHNRGGSISEQYF.

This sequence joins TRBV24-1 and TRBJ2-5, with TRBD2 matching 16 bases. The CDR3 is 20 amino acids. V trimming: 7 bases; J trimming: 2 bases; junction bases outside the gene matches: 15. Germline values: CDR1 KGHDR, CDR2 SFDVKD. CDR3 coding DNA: TGTGCCACCAGGACGCGACAGGGGACTAGCGGGGGGGCTTTACAAGAGACCCAGTACTTC. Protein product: CATRTRQGTSGGALQETQYF.

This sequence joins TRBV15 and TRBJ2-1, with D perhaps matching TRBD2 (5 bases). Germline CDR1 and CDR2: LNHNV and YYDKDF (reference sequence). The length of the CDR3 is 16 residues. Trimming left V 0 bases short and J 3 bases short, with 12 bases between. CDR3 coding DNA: TGTGCCACCAGCAGAGAGGGAGCAGGCGTCTACAATGAGCAGTTCTTC. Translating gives CATSREGAGVYNEQFF.

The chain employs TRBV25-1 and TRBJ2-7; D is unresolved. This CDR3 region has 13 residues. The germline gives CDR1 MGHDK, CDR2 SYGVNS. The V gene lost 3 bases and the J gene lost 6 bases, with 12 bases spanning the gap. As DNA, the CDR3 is TGTGCCAGCAGTGATCACGCGGTCTCCGAGCAGTACTTC. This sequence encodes CASSDHAVSEQYF.